This T cell receptor (beta chain) was sequenced during a study of cytomegalovirus exposure and HLA in healthy donors. Study overall: Roughly 85 million unique TCRs from HLA-typed donors made up an early data release. Of all 360 or so donors who were genotyped, roughly 81% belonged to the Caucasian-associated ancestry cluster.

CDR3 length equals 15 residues. V gave up 7 bases and J gave up 4 bases; unmatched junction bases: 10. Germline V gives CDR1 LNHDA, CDR2 SQIVND (reference sequence). PCR primers comprised 60 Vbeta and 13 Jbeta primers. Using immunoSEQ multiplex PCR, the repertoire was profiled, and TCRdb retains in-frame clones only, with some absent. This table holds fewer than 250,000 clones, around 83% found once. The sequence derives from a woman in her thirties or forties in good health and CMV-seronegative. The genes are TRBV19 and TRBJ1-2; 9 nucleotides line up with TRBD1. Source material: PBMCs. CDR3 sequence reads: CASTTQTGGAYGYTF. The CDR3, as DNA: TGTGCCAGTACTACCCAGACAGGGGGAGCCTATGGCTACACCTTC.